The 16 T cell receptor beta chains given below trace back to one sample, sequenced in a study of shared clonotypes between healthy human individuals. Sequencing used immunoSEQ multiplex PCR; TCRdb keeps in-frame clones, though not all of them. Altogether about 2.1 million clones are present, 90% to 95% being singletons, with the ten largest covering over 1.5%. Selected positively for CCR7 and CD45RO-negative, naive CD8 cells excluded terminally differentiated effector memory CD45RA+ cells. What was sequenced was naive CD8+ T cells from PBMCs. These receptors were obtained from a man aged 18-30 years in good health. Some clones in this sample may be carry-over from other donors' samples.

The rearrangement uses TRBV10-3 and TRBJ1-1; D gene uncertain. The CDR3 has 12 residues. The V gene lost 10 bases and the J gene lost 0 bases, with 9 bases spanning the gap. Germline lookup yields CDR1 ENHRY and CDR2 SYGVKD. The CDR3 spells CATGDMNTEAFF. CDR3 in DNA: TGTGCCACCGGGGATATGAACACTGAAGCTTTCTTT.

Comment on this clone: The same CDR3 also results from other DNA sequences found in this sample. This chain's CDR3 is CASSLRDYNEQFF. The CDR3 DNA follows: TGTGCCAGCAGTTTACGAGACTACAATGAGCAGTTCTTC. The chain couples TRBV27 to TRBJ2-1; D not certain. CDR3 length: 13 amino acids. The V gene lost 2 bases and the J gene lost 3 bases, with 5 bases spanning the gap. The germline gives CDR1 MNHEY, CDR2 SMNVEV (reference sequence).

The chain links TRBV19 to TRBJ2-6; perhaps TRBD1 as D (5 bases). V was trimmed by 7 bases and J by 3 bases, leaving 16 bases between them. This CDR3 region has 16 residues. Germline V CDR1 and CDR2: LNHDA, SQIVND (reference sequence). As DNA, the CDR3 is TGTGCCAGTAAGCCCCTGCAGGGAAGTGGGGCCAACGTCCTGACTTTC. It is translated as CASKPLQGSGANVLTF.

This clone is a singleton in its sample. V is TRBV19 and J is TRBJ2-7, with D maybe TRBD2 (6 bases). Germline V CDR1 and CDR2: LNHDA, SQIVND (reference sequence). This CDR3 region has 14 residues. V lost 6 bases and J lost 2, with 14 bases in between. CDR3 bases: TGTGCCAGTAGGCCGGGACTGTGGACCTACGAGCAGTACTTC. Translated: CASRPGLWTYEQYF.

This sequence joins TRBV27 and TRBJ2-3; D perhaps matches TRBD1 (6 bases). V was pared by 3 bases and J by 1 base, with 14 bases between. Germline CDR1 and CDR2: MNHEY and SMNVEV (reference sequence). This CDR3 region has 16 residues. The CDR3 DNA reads TGTGCCAGCAGTTTGTTACAGGGAAGGGGCACAGATACGCAGTATTTT. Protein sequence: CASSLLQGRGTDTQYF.

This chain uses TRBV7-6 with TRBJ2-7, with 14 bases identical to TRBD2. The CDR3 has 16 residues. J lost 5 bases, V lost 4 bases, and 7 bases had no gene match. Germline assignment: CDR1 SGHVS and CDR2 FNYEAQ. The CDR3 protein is CASSYGLAGGWDEQYF. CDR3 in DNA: TGTGCCAGCAGCTACGGACTAGCGGGAGGATGGGACGAGCAGTACTTC.

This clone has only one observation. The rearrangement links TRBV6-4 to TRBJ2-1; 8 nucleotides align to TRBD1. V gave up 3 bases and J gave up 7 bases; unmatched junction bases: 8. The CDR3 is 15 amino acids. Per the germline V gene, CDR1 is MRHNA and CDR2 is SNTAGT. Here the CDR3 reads CASSDTGGPGNEQFF. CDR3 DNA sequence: TGTGCCAGCAGTGATACAGGGGGACCCGGGAATGAGCAGTTCTTC.

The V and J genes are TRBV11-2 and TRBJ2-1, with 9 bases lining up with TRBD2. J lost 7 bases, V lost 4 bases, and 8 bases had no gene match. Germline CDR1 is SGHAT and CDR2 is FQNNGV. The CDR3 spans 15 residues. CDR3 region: CASSSGLAPLNEQFF. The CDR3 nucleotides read TGTGCCAGCAGCTCCGGACTAGCGCCCTTGAATGAGCAGTTCTTC.

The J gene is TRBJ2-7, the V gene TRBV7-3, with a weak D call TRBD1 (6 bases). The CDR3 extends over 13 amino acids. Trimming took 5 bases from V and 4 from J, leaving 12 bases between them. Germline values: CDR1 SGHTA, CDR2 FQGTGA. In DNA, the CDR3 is TGTGCCAGCAGCATGGGACACGGATACGAGCAGTACTTC. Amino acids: CASSMGHGYEQYF.

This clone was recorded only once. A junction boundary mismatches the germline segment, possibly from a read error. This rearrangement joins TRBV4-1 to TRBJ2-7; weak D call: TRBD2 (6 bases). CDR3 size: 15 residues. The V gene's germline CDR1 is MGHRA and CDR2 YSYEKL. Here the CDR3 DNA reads TGCGCCAGCAGACAACTGGGCGGGACTTCCTACGGGCAGTACTTC. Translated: CASRQLGGTSYGQYF.

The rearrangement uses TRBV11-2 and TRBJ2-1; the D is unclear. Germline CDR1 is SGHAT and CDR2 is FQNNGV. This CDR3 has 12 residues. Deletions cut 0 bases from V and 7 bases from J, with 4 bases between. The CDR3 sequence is CASSLDLNEQFF. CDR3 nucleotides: TGTGCCAGCAGCTTAGATTTGAATGAGCAGTTCTTC.

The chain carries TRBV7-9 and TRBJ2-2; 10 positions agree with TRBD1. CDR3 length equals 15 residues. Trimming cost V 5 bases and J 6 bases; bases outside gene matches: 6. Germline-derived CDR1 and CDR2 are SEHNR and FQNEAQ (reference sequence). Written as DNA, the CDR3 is TGTGCCAGCAGCGGAGGGACAGGGGATCCCGGGGAGCTGTTTTTT. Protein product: CASSGGTGDPGELFF.

CDR3 protein: CASSQNVGRRSNEQFF. In DNA, the CDR3 is TGCGCCAGCAGTCAAAATGTGGGCAGGCGCTCAAATGAGCAGTTCTTC. The chain has TRBV23-1 and TRBJ2-1; D is uncertain. TRBV23-1 is given ORF status, its function remaining uncertain. Trimming removed 2 bases from V and 7 bases from J, with 18 bases in between. The CDR3 has 16 amino acids.

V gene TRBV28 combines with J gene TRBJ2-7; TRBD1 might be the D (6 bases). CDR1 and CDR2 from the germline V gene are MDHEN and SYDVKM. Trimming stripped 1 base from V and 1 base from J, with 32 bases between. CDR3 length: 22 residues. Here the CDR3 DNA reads TGTGCCAGCAGTTTATCTACTGGCGTAAGGGCGACTGGGCAGGGGATATCCTACGAGCAGTACTTC. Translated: CASSLSTGVRATGQGISYEQYF.

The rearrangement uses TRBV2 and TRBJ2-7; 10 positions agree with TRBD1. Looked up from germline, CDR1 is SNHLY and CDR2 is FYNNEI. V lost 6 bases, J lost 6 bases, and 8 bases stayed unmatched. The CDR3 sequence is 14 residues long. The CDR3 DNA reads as TGTGCCAGCAGATCCGGGACAGGGGAGCCCGAGCAGTACTTC. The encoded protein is CASRSGTGEPEQYF.

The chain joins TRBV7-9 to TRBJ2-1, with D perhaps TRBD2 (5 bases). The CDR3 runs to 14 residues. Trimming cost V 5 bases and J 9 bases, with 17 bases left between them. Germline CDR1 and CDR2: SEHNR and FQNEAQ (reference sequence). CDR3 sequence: CASSPAGRGSEQFF. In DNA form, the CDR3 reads TGTGCCAGCAGCCCCGCCGGGCGAGGGAGTGAGCAGTTCTTC.